A single sample is the source of the 16 T cell receptor beta chains below, sequenced in a study of shared clonotypes between healthy human individuals. TCRdb keeps only in-frame clones here, not all; method: immunoSEQ multiplex PCR. The top ten clones hold about 1.8% of a sample with 640,000 or so clones, less than 80% of them seen once. Sequenced material: memory CD4+ T cells sorted from blood. The subset: CD45RA-negative fraction. These receptors came from a woman in her 30s in good health.

The V gene is TRBV7-2, the J gene TRBJ1-1; no clear D. This CDR3 has 14 amino acids. V lost 5 bases to trimming and J lost 4 bases, with 14 bases between them. Germline lookup yields CDR1 SGHTA and CDR2 FQGNSA. DNA of the CDR3: TGTGCCAGCAGCCGACCCGGGTCCGCCACTGAAGCTTTCTTT. Encoded protein: CASSRPGSATEAFF.

This chain joins TRBV18 and TRBJ1-3; D gene unclear. The germline gives CDR1 KGHSH, CDR2 LQKENI. This CDR3 has 16 residues. Trimming left V 3 bases short and J 4 bases short, with 16 bases between. CDR3 coding DNA: TGTGCCAGCTCACCGGAGGACCACTTCTTCGGAAACACCATATATTTT. Protein product: CASSPEDHFFGNTIYF.

This clone has a count of ten or more. The J gene is TRBJ1-3, the V gene TRBV7-8; weak D call: TRBD1 (6 bases). The CDR3 length is 12 residues. Germline V gene sequence: CDR1 SGHVS, CDR2 FQNEAQ. The CDR3 nucleotides are TGTGGTTGGACAGCCTCTGGAAACACCATATATTTT. It yields the protein CGWTASGNTIYF.

A few counts support this clone. V gene TRBV5-1 combines with J gene TRBJ2-1; the match to TRBD1 covers 8 bases. V gave up 4 bases and J gave up 6 bases; unmatched junction bases: 6. CDR3 length equals 14 residues. Looked up from germline, CDR1 is SGHRS and CDR2 is YFSETQ. The CDR3 sequence is CASSAPTGGNEQFF. In nucleotides, the CDR3 is TGCGCCAGCAGCGCACCAACAGGGGGCAATGAGCAGTTCTTC.

Many counts were recorded for this clone. The rearrangement links TRBV25-1 to TRBJ2-7; D remains unclear. The CDR3 loop spans 16 amino acids. The V gene lost 4 bases and the J gene lost 2 bases, with 18 bases spanning the gap. In germline, CDR1 is MGHDK, CDR2 SYGVNS. CDR3: CASSALTEDETYEQYF. CDR3 sequence (DNA): TGTGCCAGCAGTGCCCTCACAGAGGACGAGACCTACGAGCAGTACTTC.

The chain employs TRBV5-4 and TRBJ2-7; 9 bases are shared with TRBD1. The V gene end was trimmed by 2 bases and the J gene end by 5 bases; junction bases not matched to a gene: 5. The CDR3 length is 14 residues. In germline, CDR1 is SGHNT, CDR2 YYREEE (reference sequence). The DNA for the CDR3 is TGTGCCAGCAGCTTCCGGGACAGGGCGCACGAGCAGTACTTC. It codes for CASSFRDRAHEQYF.

The rearrangement joins TRBV6-6 to TRBJ1-1, with a tentative D call TRBD1 (5 bases). V lost 7 bases to trimming and J lost 4 bases, with 19 bases between them. The V gene's germline CDR1 is MNHNY and CDR2 SVGAGI (reference sequence). The CDR3 extends over 15 amino acids. CDR3 loop: CASTENVQGSTEAFF. DNA for the CDR3: TGTGCCAGCACTGAAAACGTGCAGGGTTCCACTGAAGCTTTCTTT.

The DNA of the CDR3 is TGTGCCACCTCAGCGGAGACGGGGCTCGAGCAGTACTTC. As protein: CATSAETGLEQYF. The chain recombines TRBV2 with TRBJ2-7; either TRBD1 or TRBD2 may supply D (5 bases each). V dropped 10 bases and J dropped 6 bases, with 19 bases sitting between them. Germline V gene sequence: CDR1 SNHLY, CDR2 FYNNEI. The CDR3 runs to 13 residues.

The V and J genes are TRBV7-2 and TRBJ2-3; the match to TRBD2 covers 12 bases. The CDR3 is 18 amino acids. V gave up 0 bases and J gave up 7 bases; unmatched junction bases: 11. CDR1 SGHTA and CDR2 FQGNSA come from the germline V gene. The CDR3: CASSLAFLGTSGRNTQYF. DNA of the CDR3: TGTGCCAGCAGCTTAGCTTTTCTAGGGACTAGCGGGCGAAATACGCAGTATTTT.

Notes on this clone: Other DNA sequences in this sample translate to the same CDR3. The chain combines TRBV18 with TRBJ2-7; possible D gene TRBD1, 5 bases. CDR1 and CDR2 (germline): KGHSH, LQKENI. The V gene lost 3 bases and the J gene lost 2 bases, with 11 bases spanning the gap. CDR3 length: 14 amino acids. CDR3 sequence: CASSPQGGTYEQYF. The CDR3 region has the DNA TGTGCCAGCTCACCCCAGGGTGGGACCTACGAGCAGTACTTC.

Notes on this clone: Other DNA sequences from this sample encode an identical CDR3 as well. The chain combines TRBV27 with TRBJ2-1; 12 nucleotides line up with TRBD2. Germline values: CDR1 MNHEY, CDR2 SMNVEV (reference sequence). V lost 6 bases, J lost 4 bases, and 1 base stayed unmatched. The CDR3 has 14 residues. The DNA for the CDR3 is TGTGCCAGCAGGACTAGCGGGAGATACAATGAGCAGTTCTTC. Its translation: CASRTSGRYNEQFF.

This clone occurred once. This chain joins TRBV7-2 and TRBJ1-1; TRBD1 aligns across 7 bases. Germline V gives CDR1 SGHTA, CDR2 FQGNSA. The CDR3 covers 15 residues. V dropped 3 bases and J dropped 4; count of bases not matched to a gene: 8. The CDR3 sequence: CASSFGTAAGTEAFF. CDR3 bases: TGTGCCAGCAGCTTTGGGACAGCGGCGGGCACTGAAGCTTTCTTT.

The chain employs TRBV7-2 and TRBJ2-1, with D unresolved. CDR1 is SGHTA, CDR2 FQGNSA, per germline. Trimming pared 4 bases from V and 10 bases from J, leaving 11 bases between. The CDR3 is made up of 12 amino acids. The CDR3 reads CASSWALGEQFF. In DNA form, the CDR3 reads TGTGCCAGCAGCTGGGCCCTCGGGGAGCAGTTCTTC. Full variable domain (rest looked up from reference TRBV7-2 and TRBJ2-1): GAGVSQSPSNKVTEKGKDVELRCDPISGHTALYWYRQSLGQGLEFLIYFQGNSAPDKSGLPSDRFSAERTGGSVSTLTIQRTQQEDSAVYLCASSWALGEQFFGPGTRLTVL.

The rearrangement uses TRBV2 and TRBJ2-5; perhaps TRBD2 as D (6 bases). The length of the CDR3 is 13 residues. CDR1 and CDR2 from the germline V gene are SNHLY and FYNNEI. V lost 6 bases and J 4 bases, leaving 12 bases between the germline ends. The DNA for the CDR3 is TGTGCCAGCAGGAAGGCGGGGCCAGAGACCCAGTACTTC. Encoded protein: CASRKAGPETQYF.

This chain joins TRBV18 and TRBJ2-7; 7 bases line up with TRBD1. This CDR3 comprises 17 residues. Germline V lookup: CDR1 KGHSH, CDR2 LQKENI. Trimming at V came to 2 bases and at J to 1 base, leaving 11 bases not matched to a gene. The CDR3 loop is CASSPMFSGGGSYEQYF. As DNA, the CDR3 is TGTGCCAGCTCACCAATGTTCTCAGGGGGTGGTTCCTACGAGCAGTACTTC.

The chain recombines TRBV5-1 with TRBJ2-5, with a weak D call TRBD1 (6 bases). Trimming removed 2 bases at V and 2 bases at J, with 10 bases between. Germline V lookup: CDR1 SGHRS, CDR2 YFSETQ. The CDR3 sequence is 14 residues long. The CDR3 region is CASSLQGWQETQYF. CDR3 coding DNA: TGCGCCAGCAGCTTACAGGGTTGGCAAGAGACCCAGTACTTC. The full variable domain, in which reference TRBV5-1 and TRBJ2-5 provide the parts outside the CDR3, is KAGVTQTPRYLIKTRGQQVTLSCSPISGHRSVSWYQQTPGQGLQFLFEYFSETQRNKGNFPGRFSGRQFSNSRSEMNVSTLELGDSALYLCASSLQGWQETQYFGPGTRLLVL.